This T cell receptor (beta chain) is from a study of T cells in tuberculosis. Study details: The T cells targeted glucose monomycolate, a mycobacterial lipid, via CD1B. Overall study findings and caveats: Some low-affinity tetramer-binding T cells may be absent from this sample.

Thawed, overnight-rested PBMC were stained with GMM-loaded CD1B tetramer, viability dye and anti-CD3, then sorted. C32 glucose monomycolate from Rhodococcus equi was loaded onto the CD1B tetramers. Each donor contributed some 96,000 sorted tetramer-negative cells. From germline, CDR1 is KGHSH and CDR2 LQKENI. The V gene lost 0 bases and the J gene lost 10 bases, with 13 bases spanning the gap. The CDR3 has 14 amino acids. This clone is a singleton in its sample. No alpha-beta pairing information exists for these sequences. The assay was immunoSEQ multiplex PCR, and TCRdb's table has in-frame clones only and misses some. The sample includes 70,000 to 95,000 clones, roughly 91% of them seen just once.

V is TRBV18 and J is TRBJ2-1; D may be TRBD2 (6 bases). Sequences were obtained from CD1b-GMM tetramer-negative cells sorted from PBMCs. This TCR derives from an adult woman with latent tuberculosis. The DNA for the CDR3 is TGTGCCAGCTCACCACCAAGTGTTCGGGGGGAGCAGTTCTTC. This codes for CASSPPSVRGEQFF.